Below are 6 T cell receptor beta chains sequenced from a single sample in a study of spatial heterogeneity in lung cancer. The time point was: blood at routine non-recurrence follow-up after resection. TCRdb re-called the 5' RACE reads with MiXCR, one entry per CDR3 protein. The sample lists around 45,000 distinct CDR3 sequences, about 22% seen once, with roughly 6.5% in the top ten. Here the sequenced sample was PBMCs, taken at follow-up. These TCRs come from a female donor with early-stage non-small cell lung cancer.

The V call is TRBV5-6, the J call TRBJ2-7, with D tentatively TRBD1 (5 bases). Per germline, CDR1 SGHDT and CDR2 YYEEEE. Trimming shortened V by 5 bases and J by 3 bases, and 9 bases separated the two germline ends. The CDR3 has 12 residues. The CDR3 loop reads CASSGQGYEQYV. The CDR3 DNA reads TGTGCCAGCAGTGGTCAGGGCTACGAGCAGTACGTC.

The V call is TRBV12-3 or TRBV12-4, the J call TRBJ1-1; no clear D. CDR3 length: 12 amino acids. V lost 4 bases, J lost 5 bases, and 8 bases lay in between. CDR3 loop: CASSYGPTEAFF. The CDR3 nucleotides read TGTGCCAGCAGTTATGGTCCTACTGAAGCTTTCTTT.

The sample holds one count of this clonotype. V and J are TRBV20-1 and TRBJ1-6, with D possibly TRBD1 on 5 matching bases. The V end was cut by 3 bases, the J end by 9 bases, with 9 bases between. From germline, CDR1 is DFQATT and CDR2 SNEGSKA (reference sequence). This CDR3 is 12 amino acids long. CDR3 sequence (DNA): TGCAGTGCTAGGGAGGGGAGTTCACCCCTCCACTTT. Translated, it gives CSAREGSSPLHF.

Worth noting for this clonotype: The junction does not match germline at one end; this may be a read error. The rearrangement joins TRBV12-3 or TRBV12-4 to TRBJ1-1; no firm D call. The CDR3 totals 13 residues. CDR3 amino acids: CASSLARNTEAFF. CDR3 bases: TGTGCCAGCAGCTTAGCCCGGAACACTGAAGCTTTCTTT.

This clonotype occurred many times. V usage is TRBV11-2 and J usage is TRBJ1-4; D uncertain. The CDR3 consists of 16 residues. Germline V gives CDR1 SGHAT, CDR2 FQNNGV. V was pared by 3 bases and J by 3 bases, with 14 bases between. CDR3 sequence: CASSFRFAVSNEKLFF. The DNA for the CDR3 is TGTGCCAGCAGCTTCAGATTCGCGGTTTCTAATGAAAAACTGTTTTTT.

Here the CDR3 DNA reads TGTGCCAGCAGACCGTCGGGAGAACATGAGCAGTTCTTC. Protein product: CASRPSGEHEQFF. The rearrangement joins TRBV6-5 to TRBJ2-1, with a weak D call TRBD2 (6 bases). V was cut by 6 bases and J by 8 bases, with 14 bases left in between. Looked up from germline, CDR1 is MNHEY and CDR2 is SVGAGI. The CDR3 spans 13 residues.